Sequencing of this T cell receptor beta chain was carried out in a study of a mutant IDH1 vaccine in newly diagnosed glioma. Study as a whole: The vaccination schedule gave patients eight doses in weeks 1, 3, 5, 7, 11, 15, 19 and 23. Initiation of the vaccine course occurred 4-6 weeks after radiotherapy alone, or alongside temozolomide cycles.

With regard to this clone: Its antigen is unknown.

The protocol was immunoSEQ multiplex PCR, while the TCRdb copy is restricted to in-frame clones and leaves out a portion. The profile shows roughly 51,000 clones, around 80% of them singletons. The time point is: week 5, during vaccination. Vaccinated patients received 300 ug of mutant IDH1 20-mer peptide per dose, with topical imiquimod. The material was PBMCs, obtained from a glioma patient whose treatment included an IDH1 peptide vaccine. The TCR comes from a man aged 25-40 years with glioma.

CDR3 DNA: TGTGCCAGCAGTGAACAAGGGCAGACCTACGAGCAGTACTTC. The encoded protein is CASSEQGQTYEQYF. V usage is TRBV2 and J usage is TRBJ2-7, with D unresolved. The CDR3 has 14 residues. Germline V gene lookup returns CDR1 SNHLY and CDR2 FYNNEI. Trimming shortened V by 2 bases and J by 2 bases, and 10 bases separated the two germline ends. Drawing the rest from reference TRBV2 and TRBJ2-7, the complete variable domain is EPEVTQTPSHQVTQMGQEVILRCVPISNHLYFYWYRQILGQKVEFLVSFYNNEISEKSEIFDDQFSVERPDGSNFTLKIRSTKLEDSAMYFCASSEQGQTYEQYFGPGTRLTVT.